This T cell receptor beta chain was captured in a study of blood T cells in healthy people across ages. The overall study: The capture of about one barcoded beta molecule per two T cells was achieved by template switching.

A J-beta primer mix and a sample-barcoded 5' primer were used in a second PCR of about 7 to 12 cycles. TCRdb reprocessed the 5' RACE reads with MiXCR, giving one entry per CDR3 protein. Of about 640,000 distinct CDR3 sequences detected, roughly 53% appear once; the ten largest clones hold roughly 34%. Germline CDR1 ENHRY, CDR2 SYGVKD. CDR3 length equals 13 residues. V lost 11 bases, J lost 0 bases, and 14 bases lay in between. General study points: What prevented conclusive comparison of naive and antigen-experienced cells was that PBMCs were unsorted. Measured against age, TCR beta diversity per million T cells decreased in a roughly linear manner.

The donors, aged about 6 to 95, were healthy Caucasians from Russia. A word on this clonotype: Its antigen is unidentified.

The V gene is TRBV10-3, the J gene TRBJ2-7, with D unresolved. Source material: blood. The source is a man between 60 and 70 years old in good health. The CDR3 DNA sequence: TGTGCCGCCGCTCGGAGTCTCTCCTACGAGCAGTACTTC. This codes for CAAARSLSYEQYF.